The rows below give T cell receptor beta chains drawn from one sample of a study of T cell responses to AZD1222 COVID-19 vaccine. Sequencing was performed with immunoSEQ multiplex PCR; in TCRdb, only in-frame clones are kept and a portion is missing. The repertoire includes 110,000 to 150,000 clones, about 92% of them detected once, and about 9% sits in the top ten. The material sequenced was peripheral blood, taken on day 0 of AZD1222 vaccination. Source of these receptors: an adult in good health. The CDR3 runs from the conserved cysteine through the conserved F or W. Fields, in order: clone size, V gene, D gene, J gene, CDR3 DNA, CDR3 protein. D genes are given only for firm matches. A clone size is listed for some rows: how often the clone was seen (once, few, many), or a class if it is expanded.

clone_size: .
v_call: TRBV15
d_call: .
j_call: TRBJ1-1
cdr3_nt: TGTGCCACCAGCAGAGATCGTAAGGGCGGTACTGAAGCTTTCTTT
cdr3_aa: CATSRDRKGGTEAFF

clone_size: .
v_call: TRBV19
d_call: .
j_call: TRBJ1-1
cdr3_nt: TGTGCCAGTAGTACCCCGGACGGGAAGCCGAGGAACACTGAAGCTTTCTTT
cdr3_aa: CASSTPDGKPRNTEAFF

clone_size: .
v_call: TRBV4-1
d_call: .
j_call: TRBJ1-5
cdr3_nt: TGCGCCAGCAGCCCCTCCTACGGGATCCATAGCAATCAGCCCCAGCATTTT
cdr3_aa: CASSPSYGIHSNQPQHF

clone_size: .
v_call: TRBV14
d_call: .
j_call: TRBJ1-2
cdr3_nt: TGTGCCAGCAGCCCCCTGACAGTTTCCTATGGCTACACCTTC
cdr3_aa: CASSPLTVSYGYTF

clone_size: .
v_call: TRBV7-9
d_call: .
j_call: TRBJ1-3
cdr3_nt: TGTGCCAGCAGCTCCCAGGGCTCTGGAAACACCATATATTTT
cdr3_aa: CASSSQGSGNTIYF

clone_size: .
v_call: TRBV28
d_call: .
j_call: TRBJ2-1
cdr3_nt: TGTGCCAGCAGTGGCGACAGCTCCAATGAGCAGTTCTTC
cdr3_aa: CASSGDSSNEQFF

clone_size: .
v_call: TRBV2
d_call: .
j_call: TRBJ2-3
cdr3_nt: TGTGCCAGCACTCCCGGGACGGACACAGATACGCAGTATTTT
cdr3_aa: CASTPGTDTDTQYF

clone_size: .
v_call: TRBV7-2
d_call: .
j_call: TRBJ1-1
cdr3_nt: TGTGCCAGCAGCCCCATCTCGGAGAACACTGAAGCTTTCTTT
cdr3_aa: CASSPISENTEAFF

clone_size: .
v_call: TRBV6-5
d_call: TRBD2
j_call: TRBJ2-3
cdr3_nt: TGTGCCAGCAGTTACCGGTCGGGAGGGCTAACAGATACGCAGTATTTT
cdr3_aa: CASSYRSGGLTDTQYF

clone_size: .
v_call: TRBV5-1
d_call: TRBD1
j_call: TRBJ1-4
cdr3_nt: TGCGCCAGCAGCTTGTATCCAGGGGGTAATGAAAAACTGTTTTTT
cdr3_aa: CASSLYPGGNEKLFF

clone_size: .
v_call: TRBV6-5
d_call: .
j_call: TRBJ2-4
cdr3_nt: TGTGCCAGCAGTTACGGGGGAGAGGTGGCCAAAAACATTCAGTACTTC
cdr3_aa: CASSYGGEVAKNIQYF

clone_size: .
v_call: TRBV20-1
d_call: .
j_call: TRBJ1-1
cdr3_nt: TGCAGTGCTAGTCGGGGAAACGCTGAAGCTTTCTTT
cdr3_aa: CSASRGNAEAFF

clone_size: .
v_call: TRBV2
d_call: .
j_call: TRBJ1-3
cdr3_nt: TGTGCCAGCACGGGGACTCCGGGGGTCTCTGGAAACACCATATATTTT
cdr3_aa: CASTGTPGVSGNTIYF

clone_size: .
v_call: TRBV15
d_call: .
j_call: TRBJ2-5
cdr3_nt: TGTGCCACCAGCAGAGATGCGCCAGGGGTCCTCATCCAAGAGACCCAGTACTTC
cdr3_aa: CATSRDAPGVLIQETQYF

clone_size: once
v_call: TRBV6-5
d_call: .
j_call: TRBJ1-5
cdr3_nt: TGTGCCAGCCAGAGTTTTCGGCAGCCCCAGCATTTT
cdr3_aa: CASQSFRQPQHF

clone_size: once
v_call: TRBV9
d_call: .
j_call: TRBJ1-1
cdr3_nt: TGTGCCAGCAGCGTGGGGGGAGCGACTGAAGCTTTCTTT
cdr3_aa: CASSVGGATEAFF

clone_size: few
v_call: TRBV9
d_call: .
j_call: TRBJ1-2
cdr3_nt: TGTGCCAGCAGCGCGAGACAGGCCCACCTCACCTTC
cdr3_aa: CASSARQAHLTF

clone_size: .
v_call: TRBV11-3
d_call: TRBD1
j_call: TRBJ2-3
cdr3_nt: TGTGCCAGCAGCCTAACGGACAGGATGGGCACAGATACGCAGTATTTT
cdr3_aa: CASSLTDRMGTDTQYF

clone_size: .
v_call: TRBV7-8
d_call: TRBD2
j_call: TRBJ2-5
cdr3_nt: TGTGCCAGCAGCTTGGGACTAGCGGGGGGTAAAGAGACCCAGTACTTC
cdr3_aa: CASSLGLAGGKETQYF

clone_size: .
v_call: TRBV9
d_call: .
j_call: TRBJ1-5
cdr3_nt: TGTGCCAGCAGCGTAGGACCCGATAGCAATCAGCCCCAGCATTTT
cdr3_aa: CASSVGPDSNQPQHF

clone_size: once
v_call: TRBV7-3
d_call: .
j_call: TRBJ1-1
cdr3_nt: TGTGCCAGCAGCCATTCACCGGACACTGAAGCTTTCTTT
cdr3_aa: CASSHSPDTEAFF

clone_size: .
v_call: TRBV2
d_call: TRBD1
j_call: TRBJ1-4
cdr3_nt: TGTGCCATAGGGACAGAGCTTTCGACTAATGAAAAACTGTTTTTT
cdr3_aa: CAIGTELSTNEKLFF

clone_size: once
v_call: TRBV6-5
d_call: .
j_call: TRBJ1-5
cdr3_nt: TGTGCCAGCAGTTACGGGACTGGCAATCAGCCCCAGCATTTT
cdr3_aa: CASSYGTGNQPQHF

clone_size: .
v_call: TRBV7-2
d_call: .
j_call: TRBJ1-6
cdr3_nt: TGTGCCAGAAAGGACAGTTGGAGGTATGCGGGGAATTCACCCCTCCACTTT
cdr3_aa: CARKDSWRYAGNSPLHF

clone_size: .
v_call: TRBV27
d_call: .
j_call: TRBJ2-1
cdr3_nt: TGTGCCAGCAGTCTGGTCGACGGGAATGAGCAGTTCTTC
cdr3_aa: CASSLVDGNEQFF

clone_size: once
v_call: TRBV21-1
d_call: .
j_call: TRBJ1-1
cdr3_nt: TGTGCCAGCAGGAGTTCGTCGAACACGGACCCTGAGAACACTGAAGCTTTCTTT
cdr3_aa: CASRSSSNTDPENTEAFF

clone_size: once
v_call: TRBV7-3
d_call: .
j_call: TRBJ1-1
cdr3_nt: TGTGCCAGCAGCCCAGGACAGTCGAACACTGAAGCTTTCTTT
cdr3_aa: CASSPGQSNTEAFF

clone_size: .
v_call: TRBV18
d_call: .
j_call: TRBJ1-3
cdr3_nt: TGTGCCAGCTCACCAGAATCCTCTGGAAACACCATATATTTT
cdr3_aa: CASSPESSGNTIYF

clone_size: .
v_call: TRBV7-8
d_call: .
j_call: TRBJ2-1
cdr3_nt: TGTGCCAGCAGCCCGCACAGGGTTTACGTTGTGAATGAGCAGTTCTTC
cdr3_aa: CASSPHRVYVVNEQFF

clone_size: .
v_call: TRBV28
d_call: .
j_call: TRBJ1-1
cdr3_nt: TGTGCCAGCAGTCTATTTGTCGGTAACACTGAAGCTTTCTTT
cdr3_aa: CASSLFVGNTEAFF

clone_size: .
v_call: TRBV15
d_call: TRBD1
j_call: TRBJ2-1
cdr3_nt: TGTGCCACCAGCACCCACAGGGGCTCCTACAATGAGCAGTTCTTC
cdr3_aa: CATSTHRGSYNEQFF

clone_size: .
v_call: TRBV29-1
d_call: TRBD2
j_call: TRBJ2-1
cdr3_nt: TGCAGCGTTGTTCGGCTAGCGGGAGGAAATGAGCAGTTCTTC
cdr3_aa: CSVVRLAGGNEQFF

clone_size: .
v_call: TRBV27
d_call: .
j_call: TRBJ1-5
cdr3_nt: TGTGCCAGCAGTGCCCTGACAGGCGGATGGGGCAATCAGCCCCAGCATTTT
cdr3_aa: CASSALTGGWGNQPQHF

clone_size: .
v_call: TRBV9
d_call: .
j_call: TRBJ1-6
cdr3_nt: TGTGCCAGCACAATGAGGGACTTGGTGGGTTCACCCCTCCACTTT
cdr3_aa: CASTMRDLVGSPLHF

clone_size: .
v_call: TRBV6-2/TRBV6-3
d_call: .
j_call: TRBJ1-6
cdr3_nt: TGTGCCAGCAGCCTTTACCGGGGCTCACCCCTCCACTTT
cdr3_aa: CASSLYRGSPLHF

clone_size: .
v_call: TRBV30
d_call: .
j_call: TRBJ2-7
cdr3_nt: TGTGCCTGTTCTAGGGGTTCCTACGAGCAGTACTTC
cdr3_aa: CACSRGSYEQYF

clone_size: .
v_call: TRBV4-2
d_call: .
j_call: TRBJ2-4
cdr3_nt: TGTGCCAGCAGCCAAGAATCGCCCGGAAACATTCAGTACTTC
cdr3_aa: CASSQESPGNIQYF

clone_size: .
v_call: TRBV3-1/TRBV3-2
d_call: .
j_call: TRBJ2-7
cdr3_nt: TGTGCCAGCAGCCAAGTGGGCCGCTTGGTAGACTTC
cdr3_aa: CASSQVGRLVDF

clone_size: .
v_call: TRBV19
d_call: TRBD2
j_call: TRBJ2-1
cdr3_nt: TGTGCCAGTAGTATAGTGGGCGGGGGGGCCATTGAGCAGTTCTTC
cdr3_aa: CASSIVGGGAIEQFF

clone_size: .
v_call: TRBV5-4
d_call: .
j_call: TRBJ1-2
cdr3_nt: TGTGCCAGCAGCTTGGCTTACCGGCGCTATGGCTACACCTTC
cdr3_aa: CASSLAYRRYGYTF

clone_size: .
v_call: TRBV7-9
d_call: .
j_call: TRBJ2-7
cdr3_nt: TGTGCCAGCAGCTTAGCTCGTGTTTTCGGGGACGAGCAGTACTTC
cdr3_aa: CASSLARVFGDEQYF

clone_size: .
v_call: TRBV18
d_call: TRBD2
j_call: TRBJ2-2
cdr3_nt: TGTGCCAGCTCACCACAAGTAGCGGGGGCCGGGGAGCTGTTTTTT
cdr3_aa: CASSPQVAGAGELFF

clone_size: .
v_call: TRBV7-8
d_call: .
j_call: TRBJ1-1
cdr3_nt: TGTGCCAGCAGCTCGGGCCTTGAAGCTTTCTTT
cdr3_aa: CASSSGLEAFF

clone_size: .
v_call: TRBV19
d_call: .
j_call: TRBJ1-6
cdr3_nt: TGTGCCAGTAGTACAGCAGGGACTAATTCACCCCTCCACTTT
cdr3_aa: CASSTAGTNSPLHF

clone_size: .
v_call: TRBV4-1
d_call: .
j_call: TRBJ2-3
cdr3_nt: TGCGCCAGCAGCCAAGTTGGGGTCAGTTCAGATACGCAGTATTTT
cdr3_aa: CASSQVGVSSDTQYF

clone_size: .
v_call: TRBV12-3/TRBV12-4
d_call: .
j_call: TRBJ1-3
cdr3_nt: TGTGCCAGCACCTTCGTTCCTCGCTCCACCATATATTTT
cdr3_aa: CASTFVPRSTIYF

clone_size: .
v_call: TRBV27
d_call: TRBD1
j_call: TRBJ1-2
cdr3_nt: TGTGCCAGCAGTTTTGGACAGGGTGGAGCATACACCTTC
cdr3_aa: CASSFGQGGAYTF

clone_size: .
v_call: TRBV5-1
d_call: .
j_call: TRBJ1-5
cdr3_nt: TGCGCCAGCAGCTTTGGCAGCAATCAGCCCCAGCATTTT
cdr3_aa: CASSFGSNQPQHF

clone_size: .
v_call: TRBV5-1
d_call: .
j_call: TRBJ1-6
cdr3_nt: TGCGCCAGCAGCTCCGCCGGGCAGGGCGGTAATTCACCCCTCCACTTT
cdr3_aa: CASSSAGQGGNSPLHF

clone_size: .
v_call: TRBV28
d_call: .
j_call: TRBJ1-1
cdr3_nt: TGTGCCAGCAGGGTGGGGGGGAACACTGAAGCTTTCTTT
cdr3_aa: CASRVGGNTEAFF

clone_size: .
v_call: TRBV7-8
d_call: .
j_call: TRBJ1-4
cdr3_nt: TGTGCCAGCGGACGGATGCCTCCAGGCGAAAAACTGTTTTTT
cdr3_aa: CASGRMPPGEKLFF